This T cell receptor beta chain derives from a study of early T cells in non-severe SARS-CoV-2 infection. For the study at large: Sequencing used unsorted whole-blood bulk RNA, so chains lack pairing.

On this clonotype: The antigen remains undetermined.

Tagging with unique molecular identifiers was applied to individual cDNA molecules. TCRdb recomputed calls from the 5' RACE reads with MiXCR, one row per CDR3 protein. The sample records approximately 120,000 distinct CDR3 sequences, 15% being singletons. Broader study findings: VDJdb matching favored anti-spike CD8 responses, missing private and CD4 specificities.

The trim removed 7 bases at V and 4 bases at J, leaving 7 bases unmatched. This CDR3 is built from 14 residues. CDR1 is SGHRS and CDR2 is YFSETQ in the germline V gene. The sample consisted of whole blood. The chain uses TRBV5-1 and TRBJ2-3; 9 bases are a match to TRBD2. This receptor was identified in an adult who was a healthcare worker with PCR-confirmed SARS-CoV-2 infection or an uninfected control (not recorded which). As DNA, the CDR3 is TGCGCCAGCCATGGGCTAGCGGGGTCAGATACGCAGTATTTT. This translates into CASHGLAGSDTQYF. The variable domain in full, completed from reference TRBV5-1 and TRBJ2-3, reads KAGVTQTPRYLIKTRGQQVTLSCSPISGHRSVSWYQQTPGQGLQFLFEYFSETQRNKGNFPGRFSGRQFSNSRSEMNVSTLELGDSALYLCASHGLAGSDTQYFGPGTRLTVL.